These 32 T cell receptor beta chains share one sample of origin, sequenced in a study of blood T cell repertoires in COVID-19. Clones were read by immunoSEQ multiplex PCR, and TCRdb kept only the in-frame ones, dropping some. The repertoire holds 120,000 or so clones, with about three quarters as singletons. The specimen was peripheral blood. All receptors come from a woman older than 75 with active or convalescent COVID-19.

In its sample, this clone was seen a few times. CDR3 nucleotide sequence: TGCAGCGCTTCGGGCGGTTCAGGGCCAGGTGGTGAGCAGTTCTTC. Amino acids: CSASGGSGPGGEQFF. The chain recombines TRBV29-1 with TRBJ2-1; possible D gene TRBD1, 5 bases. This CDR3 region has 15 residues. The germline V gene encodes CDR1 SQVTM and CDR2 ANQGSEA. Trimming shortened V by 7 bases and J by 9 bases, and 25 bases separated the two germline ends.

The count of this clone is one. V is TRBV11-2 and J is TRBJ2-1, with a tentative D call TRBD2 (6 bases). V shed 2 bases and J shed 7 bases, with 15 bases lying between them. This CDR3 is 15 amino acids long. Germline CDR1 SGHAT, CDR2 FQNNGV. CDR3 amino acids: CASSLPGLPWNEQFF. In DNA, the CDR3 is TGTGCCAGCAGCTTACCGGGACTCCCGTGGAATGAGCAGTTCTTC. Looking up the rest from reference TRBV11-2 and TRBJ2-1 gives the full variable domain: EAGVAQSPRYKIIEKRQSVAFWCNPISGHATLYWYQQILGQGPKLLIQFQNNGVVDDSQLPKDRFSAERLKGVDSTLKIQPAKLEDSAVYLCASSLPGLPWNEQFFGPGTRLTVL.

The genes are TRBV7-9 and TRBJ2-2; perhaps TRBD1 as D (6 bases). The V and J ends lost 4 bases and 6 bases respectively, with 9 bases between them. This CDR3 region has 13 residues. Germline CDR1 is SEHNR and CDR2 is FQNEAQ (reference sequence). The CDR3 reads CASSWNRAGELFF. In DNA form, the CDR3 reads TGTGCCAGCAGCTGGAACAGGGCCGGGGAGCTGTTTTTT.

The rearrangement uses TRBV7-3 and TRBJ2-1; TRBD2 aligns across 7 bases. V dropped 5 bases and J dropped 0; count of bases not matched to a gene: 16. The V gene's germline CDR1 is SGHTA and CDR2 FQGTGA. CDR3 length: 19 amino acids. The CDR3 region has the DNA TGTGCCAGCAGCCCCCACCTGACTAGCCCAGATCGCTCCTACAATGAGCAGTTCTTC. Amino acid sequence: CASSPHLTSPDRSYNEQFF. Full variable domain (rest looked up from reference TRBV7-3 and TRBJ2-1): GAGVSQTPSNKVTEKGKYVELRCDPISGHTALYWYRQSLGQGPEFLIYFQGTGAADDSGLPNDRFFAVRPEGSVSTLKIQRTERGDSAVYLCASSPHLTSPDRSYNEQFFGPGTRLTVL.

CDR3 in DNA: TGTGCCAGCTCACCACCTGGTCACAGAATGAACACTGAAGCTTTCTTT. Translation gives CASSPPGHRMNTEAFF. This chain uses TRBV18 with TRBJ1-1; D is ambiguous. The V gene lost 0 bases and the J gene lost 0 bases, with 11 bases spanning the gap. CDR1 and CDR2 from the germline V gene are KGHSH and LQKENI. The CDR3 is 16 amino acids. The full variable domain, with the rest looked up from reference TRBV18 and TRBJ1-1, is NAGVMQNPRHLVRRRGQEARLRCSPMKGHSHVYWYRQLPEEGLKFMVYLQKENIIDESGMPKERFSAEFPKEGPSILRIQQVVRGDSAAYFCASSPPGHRMNTEAFFGQGTRLTVV.

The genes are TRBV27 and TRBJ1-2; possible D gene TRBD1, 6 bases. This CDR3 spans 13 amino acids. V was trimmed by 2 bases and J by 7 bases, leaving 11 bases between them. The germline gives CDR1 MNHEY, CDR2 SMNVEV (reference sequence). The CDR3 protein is CASSLGRGFGYTF. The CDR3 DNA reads TGTGCCAGCAGTTTAGGGAGGGGGTTTGGCTACACCTTC.

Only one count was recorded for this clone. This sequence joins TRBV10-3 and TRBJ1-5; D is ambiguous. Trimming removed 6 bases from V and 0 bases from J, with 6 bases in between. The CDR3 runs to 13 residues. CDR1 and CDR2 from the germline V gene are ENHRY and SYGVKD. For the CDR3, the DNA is TGTGCCATCAGCCAGGATAGCAATCAGCCCCAGCATTTT. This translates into CAISQDSNQPQHF.

CDR3: CVTAVPLELSPDTEAFF. The CDR3 DNA follows: TGTGTTACGGCCGTTCCCCTAGAACTCAGTCCCGACACTGAAGCTTTCTTT. The genes are TRBV27 and TRBJ1-1, with D hard to call. Germline V gene data show CDR1 as MNHEY and CDR2 as SMNVEV (reference sequence). The CDR3 is made up of 17 amino acids.

DNA for the CDR3: TGTGCCAGCAGCCAACAACTAGCGGTAGGCACAGATACGCAGTATTTT. It encodes CASSQQLAVGTDTQYF. The chain carries TRBV3-1 (or the pseudogene TRBV3-2) and TRBJ2-3; TRBD2 matches 8 bases. CDR1 is LGHDT and CDR2 is YNNKEL in the germline V gene (reference sequence). V lost 2 bases and J lost 1; bases outside the gene matches: 5. This CDR3 spans 16 amino acids.

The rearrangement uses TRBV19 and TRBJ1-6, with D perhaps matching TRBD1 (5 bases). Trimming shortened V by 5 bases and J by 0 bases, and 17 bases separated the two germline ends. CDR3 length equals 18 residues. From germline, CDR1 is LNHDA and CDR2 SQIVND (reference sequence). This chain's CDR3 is CASSHGQDPSSYNSPLHF. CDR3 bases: TGTGCCAGTAGTCATGGACAAGACCCCAGCTCCTATAATTCACCCCTCCACTTT.

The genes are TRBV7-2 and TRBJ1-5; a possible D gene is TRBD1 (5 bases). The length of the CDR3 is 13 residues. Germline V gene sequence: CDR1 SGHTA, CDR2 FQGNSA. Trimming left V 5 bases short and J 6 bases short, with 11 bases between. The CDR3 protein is CASSRGFLQPQHF. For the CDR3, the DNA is TGTGCCAGCAGCCGGGGGTTTCTTCAGCCCCAGCATTTT.

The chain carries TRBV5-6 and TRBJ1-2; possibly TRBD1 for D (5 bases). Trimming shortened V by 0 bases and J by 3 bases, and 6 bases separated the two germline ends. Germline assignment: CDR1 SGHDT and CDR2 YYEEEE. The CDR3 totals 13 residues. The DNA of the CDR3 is TGTGCCAGCAGCTTGGCCAGGGACTATGGCTACACCTTC. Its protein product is CASSLARDYGYTF. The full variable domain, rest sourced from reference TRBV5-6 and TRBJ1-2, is DAGVTQSPTHLIKTRGQQVTLRCSPKSGHDTVSWYQQALGQGPQFIFQYYEEEERQRGNFPDRFSGHQFPNYSSELNVNALLLGDSALYLCASSLARDYGYTFGSGTRLTVV.

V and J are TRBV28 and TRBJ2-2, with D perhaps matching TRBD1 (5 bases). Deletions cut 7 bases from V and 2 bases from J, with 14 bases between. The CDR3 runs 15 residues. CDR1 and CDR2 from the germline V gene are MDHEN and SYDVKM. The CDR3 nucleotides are TGTGCCAGCAAGGACACACAACTTAACACCGGGGAGCTGTTTTTT. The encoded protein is CASKDTQLNTGELFF.

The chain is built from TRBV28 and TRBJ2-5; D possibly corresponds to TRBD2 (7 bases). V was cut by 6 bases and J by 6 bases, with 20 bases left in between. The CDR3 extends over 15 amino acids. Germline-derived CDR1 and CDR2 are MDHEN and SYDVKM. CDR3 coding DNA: TGTGCCAGCAGCTCCTTTGGGAGGGGGAGACAGACCCAGTACTTC. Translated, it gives CASSSFGRGRQTQYF.

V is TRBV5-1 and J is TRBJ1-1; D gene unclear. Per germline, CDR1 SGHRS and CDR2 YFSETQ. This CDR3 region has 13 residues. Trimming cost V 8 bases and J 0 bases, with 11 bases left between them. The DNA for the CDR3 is TGCGCCAGTTACGGGGTCTTGAACACTGAAGCTTTCTTT. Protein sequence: CASYGVLNTEAFF.

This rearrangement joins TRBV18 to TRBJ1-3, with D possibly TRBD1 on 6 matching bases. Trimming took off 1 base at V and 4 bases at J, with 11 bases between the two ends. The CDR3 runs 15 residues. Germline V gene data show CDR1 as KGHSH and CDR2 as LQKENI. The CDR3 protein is CASSPRQGSGNTIYF. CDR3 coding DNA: TGTGCCAGCTCACCACGGCAGGGGAGCGGAAACACCATATATTTT.

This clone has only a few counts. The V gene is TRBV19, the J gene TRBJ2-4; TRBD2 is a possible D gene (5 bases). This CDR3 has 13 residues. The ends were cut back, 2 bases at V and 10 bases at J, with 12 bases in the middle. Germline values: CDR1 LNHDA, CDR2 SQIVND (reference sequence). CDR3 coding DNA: TGTGCCAGTAGTATACAGGACCGGGAAATTCAGTACTTC. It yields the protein CASSIQDREIQYF.

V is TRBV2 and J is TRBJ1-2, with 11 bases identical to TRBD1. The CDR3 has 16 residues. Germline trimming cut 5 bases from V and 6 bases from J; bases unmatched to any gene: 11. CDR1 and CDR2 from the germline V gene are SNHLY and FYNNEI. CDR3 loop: CASSFAGGQGEHGYTF. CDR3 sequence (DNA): TGTGCCAGCAGTTTCGCCGGGGGACAGGGGGAACATGGCTACACCTTC.

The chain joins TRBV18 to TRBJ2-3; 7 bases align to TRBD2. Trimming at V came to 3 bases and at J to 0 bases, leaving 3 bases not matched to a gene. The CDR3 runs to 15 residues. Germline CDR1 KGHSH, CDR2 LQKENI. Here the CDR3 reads CASSPSGGSTDTQYF. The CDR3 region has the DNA TGTGCCAGCTCACCTTCGGGAGGAAGCACAGATACGCAGTATTTT.

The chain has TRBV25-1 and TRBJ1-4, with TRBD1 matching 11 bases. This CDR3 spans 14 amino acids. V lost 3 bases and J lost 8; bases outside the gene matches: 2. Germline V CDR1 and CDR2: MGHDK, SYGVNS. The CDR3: CASSEDRGQEKLFF. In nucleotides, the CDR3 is TGTGCCAGCAGTGAGGACAGGGGGCAGGAAAAACTGTTTTTT.

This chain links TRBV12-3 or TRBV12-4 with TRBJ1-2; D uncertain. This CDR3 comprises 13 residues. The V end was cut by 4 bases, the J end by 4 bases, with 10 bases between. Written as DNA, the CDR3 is TGTGCCAGCAGTTATGGGGAGGGCTATGGCTACACCTTC. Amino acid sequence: CASSYGEGYGYTF.

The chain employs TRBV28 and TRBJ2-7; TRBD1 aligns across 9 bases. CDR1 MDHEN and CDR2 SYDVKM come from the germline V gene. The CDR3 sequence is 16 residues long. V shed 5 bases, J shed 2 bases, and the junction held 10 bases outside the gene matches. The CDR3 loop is CASSPRSGTGPYEQYF. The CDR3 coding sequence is TGTGCCAGCAGTCCCCGATCCGGGACAGGGCCCTACGAGCAGTACTTC.

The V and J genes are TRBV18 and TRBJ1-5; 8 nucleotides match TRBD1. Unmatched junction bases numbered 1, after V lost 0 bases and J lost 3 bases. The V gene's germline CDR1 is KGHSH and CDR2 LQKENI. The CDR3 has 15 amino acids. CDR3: CASSPPDRVNQPQHF. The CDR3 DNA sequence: TGTGCCAGCTCACCACCGGACAGGGTCAATCAGCCCCAGCATTTT.

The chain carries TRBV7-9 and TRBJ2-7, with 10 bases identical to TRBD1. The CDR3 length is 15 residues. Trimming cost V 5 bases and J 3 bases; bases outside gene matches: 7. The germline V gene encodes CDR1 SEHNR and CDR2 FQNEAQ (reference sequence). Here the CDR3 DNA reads TGTGCCAGCAGCCAAGGGACAGGGGTTGTCTACGAGCAGTACTTC. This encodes CASSQGTGVVYEQYF.

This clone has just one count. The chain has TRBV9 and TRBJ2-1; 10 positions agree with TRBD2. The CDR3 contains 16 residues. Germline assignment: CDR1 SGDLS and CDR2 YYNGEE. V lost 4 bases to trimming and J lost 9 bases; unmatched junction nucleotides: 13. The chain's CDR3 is CASSLTSGPRVGEQFF. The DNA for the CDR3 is TGTGCCAGCAGCTTGACTAGCGGGCCGAGGGTGGGTGAGCAGTTCTTC.

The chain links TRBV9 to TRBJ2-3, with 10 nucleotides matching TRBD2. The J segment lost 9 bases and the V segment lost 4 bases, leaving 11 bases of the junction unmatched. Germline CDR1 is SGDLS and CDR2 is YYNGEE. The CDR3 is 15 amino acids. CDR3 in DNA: TGTGCCAGCAGCCCCGGGACTAGCGAGGGACGCACGCAGTATTTT. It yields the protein CASSPGTSEGRTQYF. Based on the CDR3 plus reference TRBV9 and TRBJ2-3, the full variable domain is DSGVTQTPKHLITATGQRVTLRCSPRSGDLSVYWYQQSLDQGLQFLIQYYNGEERAKGNILERFSAQQFPDLHSELNLSSLELGDSALYFCASSPGTSEGRTQYFGPGTRLTVL.

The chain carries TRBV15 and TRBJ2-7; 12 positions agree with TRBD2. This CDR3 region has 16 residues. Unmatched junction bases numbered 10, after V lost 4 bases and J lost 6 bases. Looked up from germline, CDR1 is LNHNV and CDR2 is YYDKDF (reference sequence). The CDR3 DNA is TGTGCCACCAGCACACCATATCTAGCGGGAGGGGTCGAGCAGTACTTC. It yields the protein CATSTPYLAGGVEQYF.

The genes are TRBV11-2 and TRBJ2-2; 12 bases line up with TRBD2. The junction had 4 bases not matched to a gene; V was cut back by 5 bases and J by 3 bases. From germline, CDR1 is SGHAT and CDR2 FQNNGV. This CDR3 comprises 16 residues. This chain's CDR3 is CASSLLAGGDTGELFF. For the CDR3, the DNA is TGTGCCAGCAGCCTACTAGCGGGAGGCGACACCGGGGAGCTGTTTTTT.

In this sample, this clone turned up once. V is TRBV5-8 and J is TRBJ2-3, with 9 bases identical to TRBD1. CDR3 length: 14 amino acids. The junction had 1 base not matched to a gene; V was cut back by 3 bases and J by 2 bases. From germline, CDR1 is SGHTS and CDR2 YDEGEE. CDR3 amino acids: CASSSQGATDTQYF. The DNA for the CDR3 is TGTGCCAGCAGCTCACAGGGGGCCACAGATACGCAGTATTTT.

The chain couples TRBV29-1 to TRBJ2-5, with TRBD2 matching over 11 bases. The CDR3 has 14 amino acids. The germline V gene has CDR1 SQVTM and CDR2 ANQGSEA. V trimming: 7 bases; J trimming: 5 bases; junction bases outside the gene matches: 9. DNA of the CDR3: TGCAGCGCCCCAGGACTAGCGGGCATGGAGACCCAGTACTTC. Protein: CSAPGLAGMETQYF.

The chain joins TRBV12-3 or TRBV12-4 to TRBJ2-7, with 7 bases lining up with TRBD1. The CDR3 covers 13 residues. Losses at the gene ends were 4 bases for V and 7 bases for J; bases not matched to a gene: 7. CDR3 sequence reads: CASSSGQTLEQYF. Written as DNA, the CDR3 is TGTGCCAGCAGTTCGGGACAGACCTTGGAGCAGTACTTC.

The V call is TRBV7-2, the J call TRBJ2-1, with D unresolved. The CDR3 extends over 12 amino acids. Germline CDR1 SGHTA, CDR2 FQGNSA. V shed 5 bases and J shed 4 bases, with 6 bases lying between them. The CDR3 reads CASSLYYNEQFF. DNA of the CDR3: TGTGCCAGCAGCCTATATTACAATGAGCAGTTCTTC.